This T cell receptor (beta chain) was captured by sequencing in a study of shared clonotypes between healthy human individuals (dated by TCRdb to 2018 to 2020). About the study as a whole: Two women and a few men aged 18 to 49 years were included in the cohort. For each donor, CD4 naive and CD4 memory were each given three plates, CD8 naive was given two plates, and CD8 memory was given one plate. The study deeply sequenced blood TCR repertoires of 5 or 6 healthy adults to estimate repertoire size and the extent of clonotype sharing between individuals. Libraries were prepared and TCR repertoires were sequenced by different laboratories using diverse techniques, in order to increase sequencing depth and limit assay-specific biases. Each donor's leukapheresis produced roughly between roughly 0.85 and 10 billion PBMCs. The study at large found these results: Higher generation probabilities were observed for clonotypes shared by all four sorted-subset donors than for non-shared clonotypes. Incomplete sequencing was indicated by rarefaction of sorted-subset datasets, despite the large sequencing depth. The small number of donors limited the genetic and exposure-history diversity represented. Sampling was restricted to blood, and TCR repertoires in tissues likely differ from the TCR repertoires found in blood. When a handful of donors were compared, the shared fraction of clonotypes was 5% to 6.5% for naive CD4, around 3.6% for naive CD8, roughly 2.5% for memory CD4, and around 0.4% for memory CD8. Pairwise subsampling led to the expectation that sequencing depth would affect the degree of clonotype sharing among donors. Estimated clonotype richness was generally larger for naive than for memory subsets.

About this clone: Its antigen is still unknown. No base qualities exist here, and no much larger clone lies one base off it.

Healthy HIV-negative adults with no recently reported acute infections or vaccinations were included as donors. Only Caucasian adults living in Nashville, Tennessee, USA were represented among the donors. CD4+ T cells were enriched by magnetic negative selection, after which naive cells were positively selected on CD45RA and the negative fraction was taken as the memory subset. Blood was obtained by leukapheresis, after which PBMCs were separated by Ficoll-Histopaque density gradient centrifugation and cryopreserved in liquid nitrogen vapor phase. Analytical flow cytometry was used to check the purity and quantity of every magnetically sorted T cell population. Genomic DNA was isolated from each sorted fraction and quantified by UV absorbance on a Nanodrop 2000c. CDR1 and CDR2 were assigned from the germline V gene as MRHNA and SNTAGT. There are 14 amino acids in the CDR3, from cysteine to phenylalanine inclusive. Just the 42-base CDR3 DNA is kept, in frame starting at base 1. V and J are truncated by 6 bases and 0 bases respectively, leaving an intervening sequence of 10 bases.

Using the deep immunoSEQ assay, multiplex PCR amplified TCR CDR3 regions from genomic DNA. Extracted genomic DNA from each cell subset was distributed evenly across all wells of several immunoSEQ 96-well plates, and each plate was treated as a replicate. For sorted subsets, each replicate PCR was loaded with 200 ng genomic DNA, equivalent to about 30,000 T cell genomes. Purified libraries were measured with a Qubit 3.0 fluorometer, size-checked on a Bioanalyzer 2100, and measured again with the KAPA Library Quantification kit. A separate single-read 150-cycle Illumina NextSeq 550 flow cell was used to sequence each immunoSEQ 96-well plate. Per the source publication's procedure: Because the immunoSEQ output held only junctional sequences and lacked quality scores, the filtering could not match the filtering applied to full-length reads. To assign V/J genes and CDR3, sequences were annotated against IMGT germline references using PyIR, a Python wrapper for IgBLAST v1.9. Any read was removed if the V/J assignment was weak (E-value above 1e-6), the CDR3 was missing, or the read contained stop codons, out-of-frame junctions, or ambiguous translated residues. A V3J clonotype was defined by an identical inferred V gene, J gene, and CDR3 amino acid sequence. Percentage overlap between repertoires was computed as shared unique clonotypes divided by the size of the smaller repertoire. RTK rarefaction, the Chao1 estimator, and Recon v2.1 estimates of unobserved clonotypes were used to assess repertoire richness. Generation probabilities were computed with OLGA for all TCRbeta clonotypes obtained by the gDNA method from several donors. Not all clones reach the TCRdb copy of this immuneACCESS table, which keeps in-frame sequences only. Checked studies attribute under half of the gap to unresolved V genes and leave the rest unexplained. That table supplies the V and J calls and clone size; D and trimming were determined from the DNA. The sample table contains over a million clones; only one count was recorded for 95% to 97% of them. In total, the top ten clones hold about 1% of the sample.

The chain couples TRBV6-4 to TRBJ2-3, with the D gene not confidently named. The receptor was derived from a man under 40 in good health. The source material was naive CD4+ T cells sorted from blood. According to the study, the label for this sample's cell subset or site signals: CD45RA+ positively selected. Read as DNA, the sequence is TGTGCCAGCAGGGCAACTCCTAGCACAGATACGCAGTATTTT. This sequence encodes CASRATPSTDTQYF.